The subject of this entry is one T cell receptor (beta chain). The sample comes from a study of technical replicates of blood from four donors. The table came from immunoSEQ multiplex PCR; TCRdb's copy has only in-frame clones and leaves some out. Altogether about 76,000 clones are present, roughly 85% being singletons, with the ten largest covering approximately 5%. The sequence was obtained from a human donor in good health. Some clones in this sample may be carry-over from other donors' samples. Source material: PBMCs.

CDR3 in amino acids: CASSPTGNTIYF. DNA for the CDR3: TGTGCCAGCAGCCCCACTGGAAACACCATATATTTT. The chain links TRBV7-6 to TRBJ1-3; no reliable D call. V was trimmed by 5 bases and J by 2 bases, leaving 4 bases between them. The germline V gene encodes CDR1 SGHVS and CDR2 FNYEAQ. The CDR3 has 12 amino acids. Based on the CDR3 plus reference TRBV7-6 and TRBJ1-3, the full variable domain is GAGVSQSPRYKVTKRGQDVALRCDPISGHVSLYWYRQALGQGPEFLTYFNYEAQQDKSGLPNDRFSAERPEGSISTLTIQRTEQRDSAMYRCASSPTGNTIYFGEGSWLTVV.